A single T cell receptor (beta chain) is shown here with its context. Its matching antigen is unknown. These data come from a study of cytomegalovirus exposure and HLA in healthy donors. Researchers ran the PCR with 60 Vbeta and 13 Jbeta primers. The assay was immunoSEQ multiplex PCR, and TCRdb's table has in-frame clones only and misses some. In the table there are about 110,000 clones, 75% of which are singletons. The CDR3 contains 15 residues. The V segment lost 1 base and the J segment 3 bases; nucleotides outside the gene matches: 3. The germline gives CDR1 LGHNA, CDR2 YSLEER. The study's findings and limits: Among the CMV-associated chains, three were confirmed in vitro as specific for CMV antigens. The authors reported that TCR beta sequences could predict HLA-A and HLA-B alleles. These predictions were accurate for most subjects in the first cohort. Later analysis suggested most CMV-associated TCR beta chains were HLA-restricted. In the analysis, some V segments, TRBV6-2 and TRBV6-3 included, were excluded as indistinguishable.

The TCR originated in a male donor in good health and CMV-seropositive. The chain joins TRBV4-3 to TRBJ2-1; 7 positions match TRBD1. Sequenced input: PBMCs. Here the CDR3 DNA reads TGCGCCAGCAGCCAAGGACCAGGGGGCTACAATGAGCAGTTCTTC. Translated, it gives CASSQGPGGYNEQFF.